Below are 27 T cell receptor beta chains sequenced from a single sample in a study of shared clonotypes between healthy human individuals. The table came from immunoSEQ multiplex PCR; TCRdb's copy has only in-frame clones and leaves some out. This sample has millions of clones, with 90% to 95% found just once. The sample comprised naive CD4+ T cells sorted from blood. The subset denotes: CD45RA+ positively selected. Receptors originate from a man in his late teens or twenties in good health.

This CDR3 is CASSFSGDNSPLHF. CDR3 coding DNA: TGTGCCAGCAGCTTTTCAGGGGATAATTCACCCCTCCACTTT. The rearrangement links TRBV7-2 to TRBJ1-6; D might be TRBD1 (6 bases). CDR3 length: 14 residues. Per the germline V gene, CDR1 is SGHTA and CDR2 is FQGNSA. Trimming stripped 3 bases from V and 5 bases from J, with 8 bases between.

This chain joins TRBV29-1 and TRBJ2-5; TRBD1 might be the D (6 bases). Germline CDR1 and CDR2: SQVTM and ANQGSEA. Trimming took off 5 bases at V and 5 bases at J, with 12 bases between the two ends. There are 12 residues in the CDR3. The DNA for the CDR3 is TGCAGCGTTCGGGCAGGGGAGGAGACCCAGTACTTC. The encoded protein is CSVRAGEETQYF.

The V gene is TRBV6-6, the J gene TRBJ2-1; D remains ambiguous. With 0 bases removed from V and 8 bases from J, the gap between germline ends came to 17 bases. Germline V gene sequence: CDR1 MNHNY, CDR2 SVGAGI (reference sequence). The CDR3 spans 16 residues. The CDR3 loop is CASSYSRPNKGYEQFF. The CDR3 DNA sequence: TGTGCCAGCAGTTACTCGCGGCCCAACAAAGGGTATGAGCAGTTCTTC.

The V and J genes are TRBV5-8 and TRBJ2-4, with a tentative D call TRBD1 (5 bases). The CDR3 loop spans 15 amino acids. The V gene lost 0 bases and the J gene lost 1 base, with 8 bases spanning the gap. Germline values: CDR1 SGHTS, CDR2 YDEGEE. CDR3 protein: CASSLGRVAKNIQYF. CDR3 nucleotide sequence: TGTGCCAGCAGCTTGGGCAGGGTTGCCAAAAACATTCAGTACTTC.

The V gene is TRBV28, the J gene TRBJ1-4, with 7 bases fitting TRBD1. The length of the CDR3 is 14 residues. Germline-derived CDR1 and CDR2 are MDHEN and SYDVKM. The V gene end was trimmed by 10 bases and the J gene end by 6 bases; junction bases not matched to a gene: 11. The CDR3 reads CATSTGTEDEKLFF. The DNA of the CDR3 is TGTGCCACCTCTACCGGGACAGAGGATGAAAAACTGTTTTTT.

This clone was recorded once. The chain recombines TRBV5-4 with TRBJ1-2; D ambiguous. Trimming removed 3 bases from V and 2 bases from J, with 8 bases in between. This CDR3 has 13 residues. Germline V gene sequence: CDR1 SGHNT, CDR2 YYREEE (reference sequence). CDR3 sequence: CASSSGNNYGYTF. The CDR3 DNA reads as TGTGCCAGCAGCTCGGGGAACAACTATGGCTACACCTTC. Using reference TRBV5-4 and TRBJ1-2 for the parts outside the CDR3, the full variable domain is ETGVTQSPTHLIKTRGQQVTLRCSSQSGHNTVSWYQQALGQGPQFIFQYYREEENGRGNFPPRFSGLQFPNYSSELNVNALELDDSALYLCASSSGNNYGYTFGSGTRLTVV.

This clone was counted a single time. The rearrangement uses TRBV7-9 and TRBJ1-5, with D tentatively TRBD1 (5 bases). Trimming took 5 bases from V and 6 from J, leaving 14 bases between them. This CDR3 contains 14 residues. CDR1 is SEHNR, CDR2 FQNEAQ, per germline (reference sequence). The CDR3, as DNA: TGTGCCAGCAGCCCGGGACTTCGAGCTCAGCCCCAGCATTTT. It translates to CASSPGLRAQPQHF.

This clone was seen just once. The V and J genes are TRBV19 and TRBJ2-2, with 9 bases matching TRBD1. The CDR3 covers 15 residues. Germline CDR1 and CDR2: LNHDA and SQIVND (reference sequence). J gave up 6 bases and V 3 bases, and 5 bases lay outside the gene matches. The CDR3 is CASSIPGQGSGELFF. The CDR3 DNA follows: TGTGCCAGTAGTATCCCGGGACAGGGTTCCGGGGAGCTGTTTTTT.

This clone was recorded only once. V and J are TRBV30 and TRBJ2-7; TRBD1 agrees at 8 bases. V was pared by 3 bases and J by 9 bases, with 4 bases of the junction left unmatched. The germline V gene encodes CDR1 GTSNPN and CDR2 SVGIG (reference sequence). The CDR3 has 11 residues. The CDR3 reads CAWSRDRGQYF. CDR3 coding DNA: TGTGCCTGGAGCCGAGACAGGGGGCAGTACTTC.

This rearrangement joins TRBV7-8 to TRBJ2-2; 12 bases fit TRBD1. V lost 3 bases, J lost 7 bases, and 3 bases stayed unmatched. The CDR3 is 15 amino acids. The germline V gene has CDR1 SGHVS and CDR2 FQNEAQ. The CDR3 loop is CASSLGQGAIGELFF. The CDR3 bases are TGTGCCAGCAGCTTGGGACAGGGGGCGATCGGGGAGCTGTTTTTT.

This rearrangement joins TRBV30 to TRBJ2-2; 8 nucleotides line up with TRBD2. V gave up 0 bases and J gave up 5 bases; unmatched junction bases: 11. Germline assignment: CDR1 GTSNPN and CDR2 SVGIG (reference sequence). There are 17 residues in the CDR3. The CDR3 DNA is TGTGCCTGGAGTGTCAGTTTCGCGGGAGGCCCAACCGGGGAGCTGTTTTTT. Translating it yields CAWSVSFAGGPTGELFF. The full variable domain, its missing parts supplied by reference TRBV30 and TRBJ2-2, is SQTIHQWPATLVQPVGSPLSLECTVEGTSNPNLYWYRQAAGRGLQLLFYSVGIGQISSEVPQNLSASRPQDRQFILSSKKLLLSDSGFYLCAWSVSFAGGPTGELFFGEGSRLTVL.

V gene TRBV6-5 combines with J gene TRBJ2-5, with unresolved D. This CDR3 comprises 13 residues. Per germline, CDR1 MNHEY and CDR2 SVGAGI. With 5 bases removed from V and 5 bases from J, the gap between germline ends came to 12 bases. The CDR3 sequence is CASSPYIWETQYF. The CDR3 DNA reads as TGTGCCAGCAGTCCTTATATCTGGGAGACCCAGTACTTC.

The DNA for the CDR3 is TGTGCCAGCAGTTTGTCCGGGACAGAAAATCAGCCCCAGCATTTT. This encodes CASSLSGTENQPQHF. The rearrangement joins TRBV28 to TRBJ1-5; 7 bases match TRBD1. The CDR3 contains 15 residues. Germline loops: CDR1 MDHEN, CDR2 SYDVKM. V lost 3 bases to trimming and J lost 4 bases; unmatched junction nucleotides: 6.

The chain uses TRBV5-1 and TRBJ2-5; D may be TRBD1 or TRBD2 (7 bases each). Trimming took 4 bases from V and 5 from J, leaving 12 bases between them. Germline V CDR1 and CDR2: SGHRS, YFSETQ. The CDR3 contains 13 residues. This CDR3 is CASSAGGAETQYF. CDR3 in DNA: TGCGCCAGCAGCGCAGGGGGGGCGGAGACCCAGTACTTC.

This chain joins TRBV7-8 and TRBJ1-5, with TRBD1 matching over 9 bases. J lost 0 bases, V lost 5 bases, and 14 bases had no gene match. The CDR3 runs to 19 residues. Germline CDR1 SGHVS, CDR2 FQNEAQ. Here the CDR3 reads CASSTPPGTGIHSNQPQHF. The CDR3 DNA reads as TGTGCCAGCAGCACCCCCCCCGGGACAGGGATTCATAGCAATCAGCCCCAGCATTTT.

The chain has TRBV9 and TRBJ1-5, with D perhaps matching TRBD1 (6 bases). Germline CDR1 is SGDLS and CDR2 is YYNGEE. CDR3 size: 14 residues. Trimming took 3 bases from V and 6 from J, leaving 13 bases between them. The CDR3 sequence: CASSAGVIGQPQHF. The CDR3 DNA reads as TGTGCCAGCAGCGCAGGGGTGATAGGTCAGCCCCAGCATTTT.

V gene TRBV28 combines with J gene TRBJ1-1; 12 bases match TRBD1. Germline loops: CDR1 MDHEN, CDR2 SYDVKM. The CDR3 has 14 amino acids. V lost 5 bases and J lost 11; bases outside the gene matches: 9. CDR3 sequence (DNA): TGTGCCAGCAGTGGGGGACAGGGGGCTCTTGGGGCTTTCTTT. Translation: CASSGGQGALGAFF. Together with reference TRBV28 and TRBJ1-1, the CDR3 gives the full variable domain: DVKVTQSSRYLVKRTGEKVFLECVQDMDHENMFWYRQDPGLGLRLIYFSYDVKMKEKGDIPEGYSVSREKKERFSLILESASTNQTSMYLCASSGGQGALGAFFGQGTRLTVV.

This clone was seen just once. Other DNA sequences in this specimen translate into the identical CDR3. V usage is TRBV27 and J usage is TRBJ2-2; a weak D match, TRBD1 (5 bases). Trimming pared 3 bases from V and 6 bases from J, leaving 8 bases between. The CDR3 length is 13 residues. Germline CDR1 and CDR2: MNHEY and SMNVEV (reference sequence). In DNA form, the CDR3 reads TGTGCCAGCAGTTTCCAGGGTCCCGGGGAGCTGTTTTTT. It encodes CASSFQGPGELFF.

The CDR3 DNA is TGTGCCAGCAGCTTAGGTTCCGGGGCGAGAGAAAAACTGTTTTTT. Translated, it gives CASSLGSGAREKLFF. This chain joins TRBV11-2 and TRBJ1-4; D is perhaps TRBD1 (5 bases). The CDR3 runs 15 residues. V was cut by 1 base and J by 8 bases, with 14 bases left in between. Germline V lookup: CDR1 SGHAT, CDR2 FQNNGV. The variable domain in full, completed from reference TRBV11-2 and TRBJ1-4, reads EAGVAQSPRYKIIEKRQSVAFWCNPISGHATLYWYQQILGQGPKLLIQFQNNGVVDDSQLPKDRFSAERLKGVDSTLKIQPAKLEDSAVYLCASSLGSGAREKLFFGSGTQLSVL.

The V and J genes are TRBV19 and TRBJ2-3; TRBD1 might be the D (6 bases). V lost 6 bases to trimming and J lost 2 bases, with 15 bases between them. Germline CDR1 and CDR2: LNHDA and SQIVND (reference sequence). This CDR3 is built from 15 residues. In DNA form, the CDR3 reads TGTGCCAGTAGCACTGGGCAGGGGCCCACAGATACGCAGTATTTT. Encoded protein: CASSTGQGPTDTQYF. Combining the CDR3 with reference TRBV19 and TRBJ2-3 gives the whole variable domain DGGITQSPKYLFRKEGQNVTLSCEQNLNHDAMYWYRQDPGQGLRLIYYSQIVNDFQKGDIAEGYSVSREKKESFPLTVTSAQKNPTAFYLCASSTGQGPTDTQYFGPGTRLTVL.

V usage is TRBV29-1 and J usage is TRBJ1-2; no firm D call. The germline gives CDR1 SQVTM, CDR2 ANQGSEA. The CDR3 is 12 amino acids. V lost 2 bases and J lost 3, with 7 bases in between. The CDR3 nucleotides read TGCAGCGTTGAATCAGGAGACTATGGCTACACCTTC. Its protein is CSVESGDYGYTF.

This chain links TRBV15 with TRBJ1-6, with D tentatively TRBD1 (5 bases). This CDR3 contains 16 residues. V shed 0 bases and J shed 7 bases, with 13 bases lying between them. Germline lookup yields CDR1 LNHNV and CDR2 YYDKDF (reference sequence). DNA for the CDR3: TGTGCCACCAGCAGAGATCCGGGACTCGAAAATTCACCCCTCCACTTT. It is translated as CATSRDPGLENSPLHF.

The genes are TRBV21-1 and TRBJ1-2; TRBD1 is the table's D call, not checked against the DNA. TRBV21-1 is a pseudogene. CDR3 length: 16 residues. The CDR3 reads CASSLSIDRDNYGYTF. CDR3 DNA: TGTGCCAGCAGCCTGTCAATTGACAGGGATAACTATGGCTACACCTTC.

The rearrangement links TRBV28 to TRBJ1-2, with D hard to call. Germline V lookup: CDR1 MDHEN, CDR2 SYDVKM. The CDR3 covers 16 residues. Trimming removed 0 bases at V and 5 bases at J, with 16 bases between. Here the CDR3 reads CASSLWRAREQYGYTF. The CDR3 DNA is TGTGCCAGCAGTTTATGGAGGGCTAGGGAGCAGTATGGCTACACCTTC.

The chain is built from TRBV5-1 and TRBJ2-2; TRBD2 matches 9 bases. The CDR3 runs 16 residues. Trimming removed 1 base from V and 6 bases from J; junction bases left unmatched: 7. CDR1 and CDR2 from the germline V gene are SGHRS and YFSETQ. The CDR3 loop is CASSLLASGDSGELFF. CDR3 nucleotides: TGCGCCAGCAGCTTGTTGGCTAGCGGGGACTCCGGGGAGCTGTTTTTT.

This chain connects TRBV6-6 to TRBJ2-7, with D uncertain. V shed 0 bases and J shed 0 bases, with 9 bases lying between them. The CDR3 is made up of 15 amino acids. Germline V gene lookup returns CDR1 MNHNY and CDR2 SVGAGI (reference sequence). In DNA form, the CDR3 reads TGTGCCAGCAGTTACTCATCGCGGAACTCCTACGAGCAGTACTTC. Translating it yields CASSYSSRNSYEQYF.

The V and J genes are TRBV5-6 and TRBJ1-4; TRBD1 might be the D (5 bases). The germline V and J ends were trimmed by 5 bases and 4 bases, with 18 bases remaining between them. The CDR3 contains 16 residues. CDR1 and CDR2 (germline): SGHDT, YYEEEE. CDR3 bases: TGTGCCAGCAGTCAAGCCGGGGCCGGGTTTAATGAAAAACTGTTTTTT. It specifies CASSQAGAGFNEKLFF.